This T cell receptor beta chain was recovered during a study of identical twins. General study results and limits: Among beta out-of-frame sequences, excess sharing between twins appeared weaker.

The CDR3 sequence is 12 residues long. Germline lookup yields CDR1 SEHNR and CDR2 FQNEAQ (reference sequence). With 5 bases removed from V and 5 bases from J, the gap between germline ends came to 7 bases. One entry per CDR3 protein results from TCRdb running MiXCR on the 5' RACE reads. The table lists a few hundred thousand distinct CDR3 sequences, 9.6% of them singletons. This clonotype has at least ten counts. The antigen remains undetermined. Only healthy Caucasians were enrolled as donors. These data were also filed under a second study, of yellow fever vaccine responses in identical twins.

The source material was PBMCs. This clonotype was obtained from a woman under 30 in good health. The V gene is TRBV7-9, the J gene TRBJ2-1, with D uncertain. The CDR3: CASSPDNNEQFF. The CDR3 nucleotides are TGTGCCAGCAGCCCAGACAACAATGAGCAGTTCTTC.